This T cell receptor (beta chain) was obtained from a study of control samples from healthy donors and cancer patients. The repertoire was sequenced with immunoSEQ multiplex PCR; TCRdb's copy has only in-frame clones and lacks some. The data show about 64,000 clones, 92% seen once. The CDR3 extends over 18 amino acids. V shed 3 bases, J shed 1 base, and the junction held 8 bases outside the gene matches. Germline CDR1 and CDR2: MNHNS and SASEGT. Sequenced sample: PBMCs. This sequence was found in a middle-aged man with colorectal cancer. This chain uses TRBV6-1 with TRBJ2-2, with 10 positions matching TRBD2. This chain's CDR3 is CASSELLAGRRNTGELFF. Written as DNA, the CDR3 is TGTGCCAGCAGTGAGCTACTAGCGGGGCGACGGAACACCGGGGAGCTGTTTTTT.